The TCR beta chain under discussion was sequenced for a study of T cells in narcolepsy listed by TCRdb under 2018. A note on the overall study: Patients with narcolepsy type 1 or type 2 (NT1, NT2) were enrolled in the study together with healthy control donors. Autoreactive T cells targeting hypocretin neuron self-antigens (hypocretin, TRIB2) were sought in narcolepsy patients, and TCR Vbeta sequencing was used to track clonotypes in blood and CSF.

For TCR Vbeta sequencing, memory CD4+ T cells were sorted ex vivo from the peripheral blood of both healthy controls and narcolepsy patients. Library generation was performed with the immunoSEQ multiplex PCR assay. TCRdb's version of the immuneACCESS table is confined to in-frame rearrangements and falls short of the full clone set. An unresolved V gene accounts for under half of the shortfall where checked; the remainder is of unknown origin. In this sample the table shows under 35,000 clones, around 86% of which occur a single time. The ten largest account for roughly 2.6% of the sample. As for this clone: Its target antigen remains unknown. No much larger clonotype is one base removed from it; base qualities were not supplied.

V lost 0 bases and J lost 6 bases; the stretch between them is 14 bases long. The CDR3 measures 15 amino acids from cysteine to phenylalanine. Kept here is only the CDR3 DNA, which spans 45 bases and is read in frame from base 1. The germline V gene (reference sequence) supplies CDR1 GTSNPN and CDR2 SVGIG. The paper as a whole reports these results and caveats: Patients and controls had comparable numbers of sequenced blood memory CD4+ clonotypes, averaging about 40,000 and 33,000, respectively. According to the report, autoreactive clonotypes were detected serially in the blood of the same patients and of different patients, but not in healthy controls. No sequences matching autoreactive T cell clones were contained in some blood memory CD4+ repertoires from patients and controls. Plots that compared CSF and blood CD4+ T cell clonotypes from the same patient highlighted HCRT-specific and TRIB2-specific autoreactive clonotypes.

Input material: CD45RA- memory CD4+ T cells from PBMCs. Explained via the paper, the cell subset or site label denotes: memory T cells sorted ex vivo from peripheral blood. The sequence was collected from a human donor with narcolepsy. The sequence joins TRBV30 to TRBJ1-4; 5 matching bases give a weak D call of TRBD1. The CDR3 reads CAWSVLGGWDEKLFF. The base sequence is TGTGCCTGGAGTGTACTCGGGGGGTGGGATGAAAAACTGTTTTTT. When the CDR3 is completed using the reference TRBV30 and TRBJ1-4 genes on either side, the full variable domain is SQTIHQWPATLVQPVGSPLSLECTVEGTSNPNLYWYRQAAGRGLQLLFYSVGIGQISSEVPQNLSASRPQDRQFILSSKKLLLSDSGFYLCAWSVLGGWDEKLFFGSGTQLSVL.